These 13 T cell receptor beta chains originate from one sample sequenced in a study of spatial heterogeneity in lung cancer. As for time point: sample taken at primary tumor resection. Findings and caveats of the study: Tumors with more nonsynonymous mutations had more expanded intratumoral alpha and beta TCRs.

TCRdb reprocessed the 5' RACE reads with MiXCR, giving one entry per CDR3 protein. The repertoire holds more than 15,000 distinct CDR3 sequences, with less than 7.5% as singletons. The antigens for these receptors are not known. The source was lung tumor tissue, collected at surgery. All receptors derive from a male donor with early-stage non-small cell lung cancer.

By share, this clonotype counts as medium-sized. The rearrangement uses TRBV27 and TRBJ1-1, with D possibly TRBD1 on 5 matching bases. The germline V gene has CDR1 MNHEY and CDR2 SMNVEV (reference sequence). Trimming cost V 3 bases and J 1 base, with 12 bases left between them. CDR3 length equals 15 residues. The CDR3 loop reads CASSLTTAWNTEAFF. For the CDR3, the DNA is TGTGCCAGCAGTTTGACGACAGCCTGGAACACTGAAGCTTTCTTT.

By share of the sample, this clonotype is medium-sized (0.01 to 0.1%). V gene TRBV6-5 combines with J gene TRBJ2-7; 13 bases match TRBD2. CDR3 length: 15 amino acids. V lost 6 bases and J lost 5; bases outside the gene matches: 7. Germline CDR1 is MNHEY and CDR2 is SVGAGI. CDR3 in amino acids: CASRTSGRAFHEQYF. The CDR3 DNA sequence: TGTGCCAGCAGAACTAGCGGGAGGGCCTTCCACGAGCAGTACTTC.

This clonotype came up many times. The chain combines TRBV7-9 with TRBJ1-1; 9 bases fit TRBD1. Germline loops: CDR1 SEHNR, CDR2 FQNEAQ (reference sequence). V dropped 1 base and J dropped 3; count of bases not matched to a gene: 3. The CDR3 extends over 15 amino acids. The DNA of the CDR3 is TGTGCCAGCAGCTTAGAAAGGACAGGGGACACTGAAGCTTTCTTT. Protein: CASSLERTGDTEAFF. Full variable domain (missing parts from reference TRBV7-9 and TRBJ1-1): DTGVSQNPRHKITKRGQNVTFRCDPISEHNRLYWYRQTLGQGPEFLTYFQNEAQLEKSRLLSDRFSAERPKGSFSTLEIQRTEQGDSAMYLCASSLERTGDTEAFFGQGTRLTVV.

This clonotype was detected many times. This chain joins TRBV6-6 and TRBJ2-1; 15 bases match TRBD2. J gave up 6 bases and V 6 bases, and 0 bases lay outside the gene matches. Germline CDR1 MNHNY, CDR2 SVGAGI (reference sequence). This CDR3 is built from 14 residues. The DNA of the CDR3 is TGTGCCAGCAGGGGACTAGCGGGGGGCAATGAGCAGTTCTTC. Its translation is CASRGLAGGNEQFF.

This clonotype was picked up many times. V usage is TRBV28 and J usage is TRBJ2-7; 16 nucleotides match TRBD2. V shed 5 bases, J shed 5 bases, and the junction held 9 bases outside the gene matches. The CDR3 contains 17 residues. Germline V gene data show CDR1 as MDHEN and CDR2 as SYDVKM. As DNA, the CDR3 is TGTGCCAGCAGTCCCCCGGGACTAGCGGGAGGGAAGGACGAGCAGTACTTC. It yields the protein CASSPPGLAGGKDEQYF.

This clonotype appeared once. Being one base from a much bigger clone, this may be a read error. The chain employs TRBV11-2 and TRBJ2-5; the match to TRBD2 covers 8 bases. The V segment lost 5 bases and the J segment 4 bases; nucleotides outside the gene matches: 9. Germline CDR1 and CDR2: SGHAT and FQNNGV. The CDR3 runs 15 residues. The CDR3 nucleotides are TGTGCCAGCAGCCCCCCGGGACTAGGGCGAGAGACCCAGTACTTC. This gives the protein CASSPPGLGRETQYF.

This clonotype was counted ten times or more. The rearrangement uses TRBV4-2 and TRBJ2-5; D possibly matches TRBD1 or TRBD2 (5 bases each). Per the germline V gene, CDR1 is LGHNA and CDR2 is YNFKEQ. This CDR3 is 15 amino acids long. Trimming removed 0 bases from V and 2 bases from J, with 10 bases in between. The CDR3 DNA reads TGTGCCAGCAGCCAAGATCGGGGCGGACAAGAGACCCAGTACTTC. Translation: CASSQDRGGQETQYF.

This clonotype appeared many times. This chain connects TRBV3-1 to TRBJ2-1, with TRBD2 identical over 8 bases. CDR1 is LGHDT and CDR2 is YNNKEL in the germline V gene (reference sequence). The CDR3 contains 14 residues. J lost 11 bases, V lost 1 base, and 7 bases had no gene match. For the CDR3, the DNA is TGTGCCAGCAGCCAAGGGGTAGCGGGGCCCAAGCAGTTCTTC. The encoded protein is CASSQGVAGPKQFF.

This clonotype was found a few times. The chain is built from TRBV9 and TRBJ2-2; 13 nucleotides align to TRBD2. This CDR3 has 17 amino acids. V lost 7 bases, J lost 1 base, and 7 bases stayed unmatched. Germline CDR1 and CDR2: SGDLS and YYNGEE. The CDR3 is CASPGTSGAMNTGELFF. The CDR3 DNA reads as TGTGCCAGCCCCGGGACTAGCGGGGCCATGAACACCGGGGAGCTGTTTTTT.

This clonotype was observed at least ten times. This chain links TRBV12-3 or TRBV12-4 with TRBJ2-5; 12 positions agree with TRBD1. This CDR3 has 16 amino acids. Trimming took 6 bases from V and 3 from J; bases not matched to a gene: 8. The CDR3 is CASSKRDRGREETQYF. For the CDR3, the DNA is TGTGCCAGCAGCAAACGGGACAGGGGGCGGGAAGAGACCCAGTACTTC.

This clonotype was found a few times. This sequence joins TRBV30 and TRBJ1-6, with D unclear. The V and J ends lost 2 bases and 3 bases respectively, with 8 bases between them. Germline assignment: CDR1 GTSNPN and CDR2 SVGIG (reference sequence). The length of the CDR3 is 14 residues. The CDR3 spells CAWSSSGYNSPLHF. The CDR3 DNA reads TGTGCCTGGAGTTCCTCCGGCTATAATTCACCCCTCCACTTT.

This clonotype is labeled medium-sized. The chain combines TRBV13 with TRBJ1-1; the D is unclear. Trimming took 5 bases from V and 1 from J, leaving 17 bases between them. Germline assignment: CDR1 PRHDT and CDR2 FYEKMQ (reference sequence). This CDR3 contains 16 residues. The CDR3 DNA reads as TGTGCCAGCAGCCCCCGGATCCGGGCCGGGAACACTGAAGCTTTCTTT. Its protein product is CASSPRIRAGNTEAFF.

This clonotype has ten or more counts. This sequence joins TRBV25-1 and TRBJ2-7; D gene ambiguous. The length of the CDR3 is 12 residues. Trimming took 5 bases from V and 5 from J, leaving 10 bases between them. Germline-derived CDR1 and CDR2 are MGHDK and SYGVNS. DNA for the CDR3: TGTGCCAGCAGTTTCCCTGGGAACGAGCAGTACTTC. This codes for CASSFPGNEQYF.